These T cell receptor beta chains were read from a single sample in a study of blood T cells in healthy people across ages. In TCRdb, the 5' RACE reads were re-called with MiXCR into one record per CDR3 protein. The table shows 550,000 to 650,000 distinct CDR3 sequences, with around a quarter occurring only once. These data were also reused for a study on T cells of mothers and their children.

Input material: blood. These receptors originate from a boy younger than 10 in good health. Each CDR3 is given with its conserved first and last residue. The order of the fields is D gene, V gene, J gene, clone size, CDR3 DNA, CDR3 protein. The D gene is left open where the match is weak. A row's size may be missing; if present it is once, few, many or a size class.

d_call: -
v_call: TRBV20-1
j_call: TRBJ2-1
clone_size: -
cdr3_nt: TGCAGTGCTAGGAGGAGCTACAATGAGCAGTTCTTC
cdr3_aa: CSARRSYNEQFF

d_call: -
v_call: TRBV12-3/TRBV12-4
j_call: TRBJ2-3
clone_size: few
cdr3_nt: TGTGCCAGCAGTAGGGGAGCGGGCACAGATACGCAGTATTTT
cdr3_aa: CASSRGAGTDTQYF

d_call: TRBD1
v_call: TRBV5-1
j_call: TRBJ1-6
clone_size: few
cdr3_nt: TGCGCCAGCAGCTTGGCGTTGACAGGGCGCAGGGATTCACCCCTTCACTTT
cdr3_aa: CASSLALTGRRDSPLHF

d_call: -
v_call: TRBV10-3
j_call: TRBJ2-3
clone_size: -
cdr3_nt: TGTGCCATCCTTTCTACAGATACGCAGTATTTT
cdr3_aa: CAILSTDTQYF

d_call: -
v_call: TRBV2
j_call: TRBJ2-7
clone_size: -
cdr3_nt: TGTGCCAGCAGCAAGGGCGGGGCCTACGAGCAGTACTTC
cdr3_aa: CASSKGGAYEQYF

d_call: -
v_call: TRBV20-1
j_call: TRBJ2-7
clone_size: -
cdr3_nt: TGCAGCGGCAGGGACGGCTACTACGAGCAGTACTTC
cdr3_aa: CSGRDGYYEQYF

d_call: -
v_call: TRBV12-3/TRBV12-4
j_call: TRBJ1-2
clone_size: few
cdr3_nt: TGTGCCAGCAGTCCATCGACCGTTCAAAGCTATGGCTACACCTTC
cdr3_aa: CASSPSTVQSYGYTF

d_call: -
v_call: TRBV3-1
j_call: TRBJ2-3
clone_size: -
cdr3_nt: TGTGCCAGCAGCCAAGATTTTCAGGATACGCAGTATTTT
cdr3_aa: CASSQDFQDTQYF

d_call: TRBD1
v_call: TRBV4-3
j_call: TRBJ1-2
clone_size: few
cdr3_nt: TGCGCCAGCAGCCGGGACAGGGATGCGTATGGCTACACCTTC
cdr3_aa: CASSRDRDAYGYTF

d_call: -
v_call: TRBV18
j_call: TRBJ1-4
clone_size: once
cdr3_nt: TGTGCCAGCTCACGTGACGGAACTAGCCTTAATGAAAAACTGTTTTTT
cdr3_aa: CASSRDGTSLNEKLFF

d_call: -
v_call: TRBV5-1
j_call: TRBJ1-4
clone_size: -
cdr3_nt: TGCGCCAGCAGCTTGGCGCTCGGGGAGCTTAATGAAAAACTGTTTTTT
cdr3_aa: CASSLALGELNEKLFF

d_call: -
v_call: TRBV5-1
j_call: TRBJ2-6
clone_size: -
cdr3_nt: TGCGCCAGCAGCCTGCCCCCGAGCGACAGGTCTGGGGCCAACGTCCTGACTTTC
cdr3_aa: CASSLPPSDRSGANVLTF

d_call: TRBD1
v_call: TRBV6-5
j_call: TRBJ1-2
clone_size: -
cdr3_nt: TGTGCCAGCAGGAGCGACAGGGGAGCAAACTATGGCTACACCTTC
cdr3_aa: CASRSDRGANYGYTF

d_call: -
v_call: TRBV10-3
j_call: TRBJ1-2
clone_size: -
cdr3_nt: TGTGCCATCAACGACAGTCCTAACTATGGCTACACCTTC
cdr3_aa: CAINDSPNYGYTF

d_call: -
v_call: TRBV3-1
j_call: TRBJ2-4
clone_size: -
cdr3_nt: TGTGCCAGCAGCCAAGAAGGTCTGGTTGAGGGTCACAAAAACATTCAGTACTTC
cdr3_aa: CASSQEGLVEGHKNIQYF

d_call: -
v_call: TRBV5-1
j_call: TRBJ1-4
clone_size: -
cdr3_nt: TGCGCCAGCAGCTTAACCAGGGGCACAACTAATGAAAAACTGTTTTTT
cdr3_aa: CASSLTRGTTNEKLFF

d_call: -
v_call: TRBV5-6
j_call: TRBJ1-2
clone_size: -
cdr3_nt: TGTGCCAGCAGCTCTTATTCGGAAAACTATGGCTACACCTTC
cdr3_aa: CASSSYSENYGYTF

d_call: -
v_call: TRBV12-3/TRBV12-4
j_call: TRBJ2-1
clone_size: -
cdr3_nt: TGTGCCAGCAGTTTACTATTGCGGGAGCAGTTCTTC
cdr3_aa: CASSLLLREQFF

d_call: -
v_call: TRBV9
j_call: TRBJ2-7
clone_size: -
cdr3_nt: TGTGCCAGCAGCGAGGGGGCGGGAGCCTACGAGCAGTACTTC
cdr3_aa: CASSEGAGAYEQYF

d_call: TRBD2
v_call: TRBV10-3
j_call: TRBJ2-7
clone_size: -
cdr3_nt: TGTGCCATCAGTGACGAGGCGGGAGTAGCCGAGCAGTACTTC
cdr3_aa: CAISDEAGVAEQYF